Given below is one TCR beta chain in context. The target antigen is unknown. The junction shows a germline mismatch at one end, possibly a read error. These data are taken from a study of identical twins. Whole-study findings and limits: It was cross-sectional statistical analysis, not following the same donors, that the conclusions relied on. Carriage of fewer insertions was seen in abundant cord blood beta clonotypes, whereas memory repertoires showed none.

The germline gives CDR1 SSHAT, CDR2 FNYEAQ (reference sequence). There are 15 residues in the CDR3. Using its own MiXCR run on the 5' RACE reads, TCRdb lists one record per CDR3 protein. The top ten clones hold more than 0.25% of a sample with about 1.7 million distinct CDR3 sequences, under 35% of them seen once. This receptor was taken from a newborn girl in good health. The chain has TRBV7-7 and TRBJ2-3, with TRBD2 matching over 7 bases. Sequencing used cord blood. The chain's CDR3 is CASSLGGGPTDAQYF. The CDR3 DNA sequence: TGTGCTAGCAGCTTGGGGGGAGGGCCGACAGATGCGCAGTATTTT.